This passage covers 27 T cell receptor beta chains from one sample sequenced in a study of beta chain features in type 1 diabetes. The entirety of the isolated RNA underwent reverse transcription, so expressed TCRB transcripts were sequenced. Sequencing used immunoSEQ multiplex PCR; TCRdb keeps in-frame clones, though not all of them. The sample records 300,000 to 350,000 clones, around 8% being singletons. Input material: central memory CD4+ T cells from blood. These receptors came from a woman aged 18-29 years in good health.

Ten or more counts support this clone. The gene calls are TRBV7-2 and TRBJ2-1; 11 nucleotides match TRBD2. The germline V gene encodes CDR1 SGHTA and CDR2 FQGNSA. V lost 5 bases and J lost 0; bases outside the gene matches: 3. The CDR3 sequence is 16 residues long. The CDR3 sequence is CASSLTSGASYNEQFF. CDR3 in DNA: TGTGCCAGCAGCCTGACTAGCGGGGCCTCCTACAATGAGCAGTTCTTC.

This clone was recorded a few times. The chain carries TRBV10-1 and TRBJ1-1; D is unresolved. The CDR3 extends over 13 amino acids. Between the trimmed V and J ends, which lost 5 bases and 0 bases, there was a span of 7 bases. Germline CDR1 WNHNN, CDR2 SYGVQD (reference sequence). The CDR3 sequence: CASSLEVNTEAFF. The CDR3 nucleotides are TGCGCCAGCAGTCTGGAGGTGAACACTGAAGCTTTCTTT.

The table lists this clone with a few counts. The chain combines TRBV9 with TRBJ2-3; the match to TRBD2 covers 8 bases. Germline trimming cut 3 bases from V and 4 bases from J; bases unmatched to any gene: 4. The CDR3 runs 14 residues. The V gene's germline CDR1 is SGDLS and CDR2 YYNGEE. The CDR3 sequence is CASSAGLVPDTQYF. CDR3 nucleotide sequence: TGTGCCAGCAGCGCGGGACTAGTTCCAGATACGCAGTATTTT.

This chain joins TRBV18 and TRBJ2-2; 7 bases line up with TRBD1. V dropped 3 bases and J dropped 7; count of bases not matched to a gene: 5. Germline V lookup: CDR1 KGHSH, CDR2 LQKENI. The length of the CDR3 is 14 residues. For the CDR3, the DNA is TGTGCCAGCTCACCGGGACAGACTGGCGGGGAGCTGTTTTTT. This gives the protein CASSPGQTGGELFF.

This clone was seen more than once but under ten times. The V and J genes are TRBV28 and TRBJ2-3; D gene ambiguous. This CDR3 is built from 15 residues. With 2 bases removed from V and 2 bases from J, the gap between germline ends came to 11 bases. Germline V gives CDR1 MDHEN, CDR2 SYDVKM. CDR3 coding DNA: TGTGCCAGCAGTTTACCCCAGACGTACACAGATACGCAGTATTTT. It codes for CASSLPQTYTDTQYF.

The rearrangement joins TRBV4-3 to TRBJ1-2; weak D call: TRBD1 (5 bases). The germline V and J ends were trimmed by 4 bases and 6 bases, with 18 bases remaining between them. The CDR3 length is 15 residues. Germline V lookup: CDR1 LGHNA, CDR2 YSLEER. CDR3 amino acids: CASSPRRTFSDGYTF. For the CDR3, the DNA is TGCGCCAGCAGCCCCCGTAGGACATTTTCGGATGGCTACACCTTC.

This clone was seen many times. The genes are TRBV2 and TRBJ2-2, with D possibly TRBD1 on 6 matching bases. CDR1 and CDR2 (germline): SNHLY, FYNNEI. The CDR3 runs 15 residues. Deletions cut 4 bases from V and 1 base from J, with 10 bases between. The CDR3 here is CASSVDRMNTGELFF. CDR3 coding DNA: TGTGCCAGCAGTGTCGACAGGATGAACACCGGGGAGCTGTTTTTT.

This clone showed up just a few times. CDR3 nucleotide sequence: TGTGCCAGCACCTTTGCGGGGCTAGCGGGGGGTTTTGAGCAGTTCTTC. Its translation: CASTFAGLAGGFEQFF. The chain couples TRBV7-2 to TRBJ2-1; 11 bases line up with TRBD2. There are 16 residues in the CDR3. CDR1 and CDR2 from the germline V gene are SGHTA and FQGNSA. The junction had 14 bases not matched to a gene; V was cut back by 7 bases and J by 9 bases.

The CDR3 reads CASSFGANTEAFF. In DNA form, the CDR3 reads TGTGCCAGCAGTTTCGGGGCCAACACTGAAGCTTTCTTT. V gene TRBV6-6 combines with J gene TRBJ1-1; perhaps TRBD1 as D (5 bases). This CDR3 region has 13 residues. Germline assignment: CDR1 MNHNY and CDR2 SVGAGI (reference sequence). Trimming stripped 4 bases from V and 2 bases from J, with 8 bases between.

The CDR3 loop reads CASSFSSDSYNEQFF. CDR3 coding DNA: TGTGCCAGCAGCTTTTCTAGCGACTCCTACAATGAGCAGTTCTTC. The chain combines TRBV7-9 with TRBJ2-1, with a possible D match to TRBD2 (6 bases). Germline V gene data show CDR1 as SEHNR and CDR2 as FQNEAQ (reference sequence). Trimming took off 3 bases at V and 0 bases at J, with 9 bases between the two ends. The CDR3 contains 15 residues. Combining the CDR3 with reference TRBV7-9 and TRBJ2-1 gives the whole variable domain DTGVSQNPRHKITKRGQNVTFRCDPISEHNRLYWYRQTLGQGPEFLTYFQNEAQLEKSRLLSDRFSAERPKGSFSTLEIQRTEQGDSAMYLCASSFSSDSYNEQFFGPGTRLTVL.

J is TRBJ2-2 and V is TRBV27, with D perhaps matching TRBD1 (6 bases). V was trimmed by 2 bases and J by 4 bases, leaving 17 bases between them. Germline V gives CDR1 MNHEY, CDR2 SMNVEV (reference sequence). CDR3 size: 17 residues. The CDR3 DNA reads TGTGCCAGCAGTTTACTCCCGGGACACCGCGGCACCGGGGAGCTGTTTTTT. Encoded protein: CASSLLPGHRGTGELFF.

The chain links TRBV7-9 to TRBJ2-1, with 11 bases matching TRBD2. CDR3 length: 15 residues. V lost 2 bases and J lost 5; bases outside the gene matches: 2. Per the germline V gene, CDR1 is SEHNR and CDR2 is FQNEAQ (reference sequence). CDR3 coding DNA: TGTGCCAGCAGCTTATTACTAGCGGGAGACAATGAGCAGTTCTTC. It yields the protein CASSLLLAGDNEQFF.

This clone was picked up many times. V is TRBV10-3 and J is TRBJ2-6; D is tentatively TRBD1 or TRBD2 (6 bases each). V lost 7 bases to trimming and J lost 0 bases, with 16 bases between them. This CDR3 contains 17 residues. From germline, CDR1 is ENHRY and CDR2 SYGVKD. CDR3 sequence (DNA): TGTGCCATCACTGGCGGGACAAGGAGCTCTGGGGCCAACGTCCTGACTTTC. Protein sequence: CAITGGTRSSGANVLTF.

There are a few counts of this clone. The chain carries TRBV7-2 and TRBJ2-3; D may be TRBD2 (6 bases). Trimming cost V 1 base and J 0 bases, with 14 bases left between them. Germline values: CDR1 SGHTA, CDR2 FQGNSA. The CDR3 has 17 amino acids. The CDR3 here is CASSLVSGGWSTDTQYF. Here the CDR3 DNA reads TGTGCCAGCAGCTTAGTCAGCGGAGGGTGGAGCACAGATACGCAGTATTTT.

The V gene is TRBV7-9, the J gene TRBJ2-5; TRBD1 matches 8 bases. Germline-derived CDR1 and CDR2 are SEHNR and FQNEAQ (reference sequence). There are 17 residues in the CDR3. J was trimmed by 4 bases and V by 2 bases; bases with no gene match: 12. CDR3 in amino acids: CASSLRQGYLSRETQYF. In DNA, the CDR3 is TGTGCCAGCAGCTTAAGACAGGGGTATCTTTCGAGAGAGACCCAGTACTTC.

The chain has TRBV4-1 and TRBJ1-2, with 8 bases identical to TRBD1. Germline lookup yields CDR1 MGHRA and CDR2 YSYEKL. This CDR3 has 17 amino acids. V lost 2 bases, J lost 4 bases, and 12 bases stayed unmatched. The CDR3: CASSQQRTGYDRYGYTF. In DNA form, the CDR3 reads TGCGCCAGCAGCCAACAAAGGACAGGGTATGATCGCTATGGCTACACCTTC.

The chain is built from TRBV4-2 and TRBJ2-1; TRBD2 aligns across 9 bases. Germline V lookup: CDR1 LGHNA, CDR2 YNFKEQ. CDR3 length: 16 residues. The V and J ends lost 1 base and 6 bases, in that order; junction bases with no gene match: 7. CDR3 in DNA: TGTGCCAGCAGCCAAGGAGCGGGAGGTTCGGTCAATGAGCAGTTCTTC. This translates into CASSQGAGGSVNEQFF.

For this clone: Other DNA sequences of this sample code for an identical CDR3. The chain couples TRBV6-6 to TRBJ2-3, with D perhaps being TRBD1 or TRBD2 (5 bases each). Trimming removed 6 bases from V and 1 base from J, with 14 bases in between. The CDR3 totals 15 residues. Germline CDR1 reads MNHNY; CDR2 reads SVGAGI (reference sequence). CDR3 loop: CASSYGTRGTDTQYF. In DNA form, the CDR3 reads TGTGCCAGCAGCTACGGGACCAGAGGCACAGATACGCAGTATTTT.

The V and J genes are TRBV9 and TRBJ2-1, with D perhaps TRBD2 (5 bases). The germline V and J ends were trimmed by 0 bases and 7 bases, with 11 bases remaining between them. This CDR3 spans 14 amino acids. From germline, CDR1 is SGDLS and CDR2 YYNGEE. The CDR3 DNA is TGTGCCAGCAGCGTAGGGTCGGGAATGAATGAGCAGTTCTTC. Translating gives CASSVGSGMNEQFF. The variable domain in full, with the rest retrieved from reference TRBV9 and TRBJ2-1, is DSGVTQTPKHLITATGQRVTLRCSPRSGDLSVYWYQQSLDQGLQFLIQYYNGEERAKGNILERFSAQQFPDLHSELNLSSLELGDSALYFCASSVGSGMNEQFFGPGTRLTVL.

This rearrangement joins TRBV5-6 to TRBJ2-7; D possibly corresponds to TRBD1 (7 bases). CDR3 length: 14 residues. V gave up 4 bases and J gave up 0 bases, with 11 bases separating them. Germline assignment: CDR1 SGHDT and CDR2 YYEEEE. The CDR3 loop is CASSGGGRSYEQYF. The CDR3 nucleotides are TGTGCCAGCAGCGGAGGGGGCCGCTCCTACGAGCAGTACTTC.

This clone occurred a few times. V is TRBV20-1 and J is TRBJ2-1; D unclear. CDR3 size: 10 residues. Germline V gene data show CDR1 as DFQATT and CDR2 as SNEGSKA (reference sequence). V was pared by 6 bases and J by 10 bases, with 10 bases between. The CDR3 sequence is CSAETEEQFF. The CDR3 DNA reads TGCAGTGCCGAGACCGAGGAGCAGTTCTTC.

There are a few counts of this clone. The rearrangement joins TRBV7-9 to TRBJ1-1; D gene unclear. Germline CDR1 is SEHNR and CDR2 is FQNEAQ (reference sequence). Trimming shortened V by 0 bases and J by 4 bases, and 6 bases separated the two germline ends. This CDR3 has 13 amino acids. CDR3 sequence reads: CASSLASGTEAFF. The CDR3 bases are TGTGCCAGCAGCTTAGCCTCGGGCACTGAAGCTTTCTTT.

The V call is TRBV28, the J call TRBJ1-2; D might be TRBD1 (6 bases). The CDR3 loop spans 15 amino acids. Per the germline V gene, CDR1 is MDHEN and CDR2 is SYDVKM. Trimming pared 7 bases from V and 8 bases from J, leaving 23 bases between. In DNA, the CDR3 is TGTGCCAGCACCCCTAGGGACATCTTCTATTACGGCTACACCTTC. Translated: CASTPRDIFYYGYTF.

V and J are TRBV7-9 and TRBJ2-7, with D possibly matching TRBD1 (6 bases). The V gene lost 2 bases and the J gene lost 6 bases, with 14 bases spanning the gap. The CDR3 sequence is 14 residues long. Germline assignment: CDR1 SEHNR and CDR2 FQNEAQ (reference sequence). The CDR3 loop is CASSLMGASGEQYF. CDR3 DNA: TGTGCCAGCAGCTTAATGGGGGCGTCGGGCGAGCAGTACTTC.

This clone was observed a handful of times. This chain connects TRBV5-1 to TRBJ2-7; D perhaps matches TRBD2 (6 bases). Germline CDR1 is SGHRS and CDR2 is YFSETQ. The CDR3 contains 14 residues. Trimming took off 2 bases at V and 7 bases at J, with 16 bases between the two ends. CDR3 loop: CASSFTGETGEQYF. The CDR3 DNA reads TGCGCCAGCAGCTTCACGGGAGAGACTGGGGAGCAGTACTTC.

This clone was seen more than once but under ten times. This chain uses TRBV28 with TRBJ2-7, with 8 bases matching TRBD2. Trimming cost V 3 bases and J 3 bases; bases outside gene matches: 7. Germline assignment: CDR1 MDHEN and CDR2 SYDVKM. The CDR3 runs 15 residues. CDR3 residues: CASSFSPGTSYEQYF. CDR3 nucleotides: TGTGCCAGCAGTTTTTCGCCCGGGACTAGCTACGAGCAGTACTTC.

This clone was counted many times. The chain couples TRBV9 to TRBJ2-1; 9 bases map to TRBD2. The ends lost 0 bases at V and 3 bases at J; junction bases unmatched: 4. The CDR3 extends over 16 amino acids. From germline, CDR1 is SGDLS and CDR2 YYNGEE. CDR3 region: CASSVGGRANYNEQFF. The CDR3 bases are TGTGCCAGCAGCGTAGGCGGGAGGGCTAACTACAATGAGCAGTTCTTC.